Listed here are 25 T cell receptor beta chains from one sample, sequenced in a study of regulatory T cells in long-lasting Graves disease. Time point described: persistent/refractory GD, antithyroid drugs over 5 years with positive TRAb. Isolated PBMC RNA provided the starting material for the TCR library. Arm-PCR of CDR3 regions and iRepertoire HTBI primers were the basis on which TCR beta libraries were built. From the multiplex PCR reads, TCRdb called clonotypes with MiXCR, one entry per CDR3 protein. The data hold some 420,000 distinct CDR3 sequences, with approximately 23% observed a single time. Sequencing used peripheral blood mononuclear cells (PBMCs), obtained when the disease was refractory, from a patient treated with antithyroid drugs. The receptors originated from a female donor with Graves disease.

This clonotype has at least ten counts. The rearrangement uses TRBV20-1 and TRBJ1-4; no reliable D call. The germline gives CDR1 DFQATT, CDR2 SNEGSKA (reference sequence). The CDR3 has 12 residues. Trimming pared 3 bases from V and 7 bases from J, leaving 9 bases between. CDR3 bases: TGCAGTGCTAGCCTTAACGGTGAAAAACTGTTTTTT. Translated, it gives CSASLNGEKLFF.

This clonotype was counted many times. J is TRBJ2-7 and V is TRBV5-1; D perhaps matches TRBD1 (6 bases). This CDR3 region has 14 residues. V was clipped by 0 bases and J by 5 bases, with 12 bases between them. Germline-derived CDR1 and CDR2 are SGHRS and YFSETQ. The CDR3 sequence: CASSLGQAAHEQYF. The CDR3 DNA is TGCGCCAGCAGCTTGGGACAGGCCGCCCACGAGCAGTACTTC. The full variable domain, its missing parts supplied by reference TRBV5-1 and TRBJ2-7, is KAGVTQTPRYLIKTRGQQVTLSCSPISGHRSVSWYQQTPGQGLQFLFEYFSETQRNKGNFPGRFSGRQFSNSRSEMNVSTLELGDSALYLCASSLGQAAHEQYFGPGTRLTVT.

This clonotype was picked up a small number of times. V gene TRBV20-1 combines with J gene TRBJ2-7, with 8 bases that match TRBD1. CDR3 length: 15 amino acids. The germline CDR1 and CDR2 sequences are DFQATT and SNEGSKA (reference sequence). The V segment lost 0 bases and the J segment 5 bases; nucleotides outside the gene matches: 9. This CDR3 reads CSARDGGAGGHEQYF. CDR3 bases: TGCAGTGCTAGAGATGGTGGGGCAGGGGGCCACGAGCAGTACTTC.

Here the CDR3 DNA reads TGTGCCAGCAGCCAGGGGGGGAGGAGTACAGATACGCAGTATTTT. Its protein product is CASSQGGRSTDTQYF. The chain combines TRBV7-3 with TRBJ2-3; D possibly matches TRBD1 or TRBD2 (7 bases each). In germline, CDR1 is SGHTA, CDR2 FQGTGA. The CDR3 contains 15 residues. V gave up 5 bases and J gave up 3 bases, with 15 bases separating them.

The chain recombines TRBV3-1 with TRBJ2-1; D may be TRBD1 or TRBD2 (5 bases each). Germline CDR1 and CDR2: LGHDT and YNNKEL (reference sequence). The CDR3 has 16 residues. V shed 5 bases and J shed 3 bases, with 17 bases lying between them. The CDR3 nucleotides are TGTGCCAGCAGCACACCGGGACGCTTAGTCTACAATGAGCAGTTCTTC. As protein: CASSTPGRLVYNEQFF.

This clonotype was observed many times. The chain carries TRBV27 and TRBJ1-2, with D possibly TRBD1 on 5 matching bases. This CDR3 has 14 amino acids. Germline V CDR1 and CDR2: MNHEY, SMNVEV (reference sequence). Trimming shortened V by 4 bases and J by 4 bases, and 13 bases separated the two germline ends. DNA of the CDR3: TGTGCCAGCAGTTCCCCAGGGACGGCCTATGGCTACACCTTC. This codes for CASSSPGTAYGYTF.

The chain carries TRBV6-1 and TRBJ1-6; D ambiguous. The CDR3 totals 14 residues. Germline V gene sequence: CDR1 MNHNS, CDR2 SASEGT. The V gene lost 7 bases and the J gene lost 3 bases, with 10 bases spanning the gap. The CDR3 DNA reads TGTGCCAGCAAGCGGGAAAACTATAATTCACCCCTCCACTTT. Its protein is CASKRENYNSPLHF.

This clonotype was observed at least ten times. The chain has TRBV2 and TRBJ1-6; the D is unclear. The CDR3 length is 13 residues. Trimming took off 6 bases at V and 6 bases at J, with 9 bases between the two ends. CDR1 is SNHLY, CDR2 FYNNEI, per germline. CDR3 DNA sequence: TGTGCCAGCAGGAACGGACCTAATTCACCCCTCCACTTT. This gives the protein CASRNGPNSPLHF.

This clonotype was seen at least ten times. The chain's CDR3 is CSAHGQGELFF. For the CDR3, the DNA is TGCAGCGCCCACGGACAGGGCGAGCTGTTTTTT. This chain connects TRBV29-1 to TRBJ2-2, with 8 nucleotides matching TRBD1. Trimming cost V 7 bases and J 11 bases; bases outside gene matches: 6. Germline assignment: CDR1 SQVTM and CDR2 ANQGSEA. The CDR3 loop spans 11 amino acids.

The chain links TRBV11-2 to TRBJ1-3; 7 positions agree with TRBD1. CDR1 and CDR2 from the germline V gene are SGHAT and FQNNGV. The junction had 16 bases not matched to a gene; V was cut back by 2 bases and J by 0 bases. CDR3 length equals 20 residues. CDR3 coding DNA: TGTGCCAGCAGCTTATTCCTGTGGGACAGACATTACCGCTCTGGAAACACCATATATTTT. Translated, it gives CASSLFLWDRHYRSGNTIYF.

This chain uses TRBV4-3 with TRBJ1-6; no clear D gene. V shed 0 bases and J shed 7 bases, with 7 bases lying between them. CDR1 and CDR2 from the germline V gene are LGHNA and YSLEER. The CDR3 consists of 14 residues. The CDR3 coding sequence is TGCGCCAGCAGCCAAGATGGGTTAAATTCACCCCTCCACTTT. The encoded protein is CASSQDGLNSPLHF.

This clonotype was seen many times. V is TRBV15 and J is TRBJ1-5; 12 bases match TRBD1. The CDR3 has 15 residues. J lost 4 bases, V lost 3 bases, and 1 base had no gene match. The germline CDR1 and CDR2 sequences are LNHNV and YYDKDF (reference sequence). The CDR3: CATSRGQGANQPQHF. CDR3 nucleotide sequence: TGTGCCACCAGCAGGGGACAGGGGGCGAATCAGCCCCAGCATTTT.

V usage is TRBV2 and J usage is TRBJ2-2; D is possibly TRBD2 (6 bases). Germline loops: CDR1 SNHLY, CDR2 FYNNEI. The CDR3 has 17 residues. V lost 7 bases and J 1 base, leaving 19 bases between the germline ends. The CDR3 loop is CASTQEGTLGNTGELFF. As DNA, the CDR3 is TGTGCCAGCACCCAGGAGGGGACCCTTGGGAACACCGGGGAGCTGTTTTTT.

This clonotype was observed a few times. J is TRBJ2-2 and V is TRBV6-1, with D perhaps matching TRBD1 (5 bases). The CDR3 totals 15 residues. Germline lookup yields CDR1 MNHNS and CDR2 SASEGT. V lost 6 bases and J lost 4, with 15 bases in between. The CDR3 nucleotides read TGTGCCAGCAGACGACAGACATCAACCACCGGGGAGCTGTTTTTT. Translation: CASRRQTSTTGELFF.

The rearrangement links TRBV5-4 to TRBJ1-4; D remains unclear. Germline values: CDR1 SGHNT, CDR2 YYREEE (reference sequence). This CDR3 region has 10 residues. Trimming stripped 4 bases from V and 11 bases from J, with 6 bases between. In nucleotides, the CDR3 is TGTGCCAGCAGCCAGACGAAACTGTTTTTT. Its protein is CASSQTKLFF. Full variable domain (rest looked up from reference TRBV5-4 and TRBJ1-4): ETGVTQSPTHLIKTRGQQVTLRCSSQSGHNTVSWYQQALGQGPQFIFQYYREEENGRGNFPPRFSGLQFPNYSSELNVNALELDDSALYLCASSQTKLFFGSGTQLSVL.

This clonotype was recorded a few times. V usage is TRBV6-5 and J usage is TRBJ2-7; 8 nucleotides agree with TRBD2. The junction had 7 bases not matched to a gene; V was cut back by 2 bases and J by 1 base. Germline V gene sequence: CDR1 MNHEY, CDR2 SVGAGI. The CDR3 spans 16 residues. The CDR3 reads CASSYPRVAGSYEQYF. The CDR3 DNA is TGTGCCAGCAGTTACCCCCGGGTAGCGGGGTCCTACGAGCAGTACTTC.

The V call is TRBV13, the J call TRBJ2-7; D perhaps matches TRBD1 (5 bases). Germline values: CDR1 PRHDT, CDR2 FYEKMQ (reference sequence). Between the trimmed V and J ends, which lost 3 bases and 0 bases, there was a span of 9 bases. The CDR3 totals 14 residues. The CDR3, as DNA: TGTGCCAGCAGCTTTAGTGACAGCTCCTACGAGCAGTACTTC. It specifies CASSFSDSSYEQYF.

This clonotype was detected ten times or more. At one boundary the junction diverges from the germline segment, which might be a read error. In DNA, the CDR3 is TGCGCCAGCAGCTCCGGACAGGGGGGAAACACTGAAGCTTTCTTT. This encodes CASSSGQGGNTEAFF. The chain has TRBV9 and TRBJ1-1; the match to TRBD1 covers 10 bases. CDR1 and CDR2 (germline): SGDLS, YYNGEE. The CDR3 is made up of 15 amino acids.

This clonotype was seen a handful of times. This rearrangement joins TRBV20-1 to TRBJ1-2; D not certain. Germline-derived CDR1 and CDR2 are DFQATT and SNEGSKA (reference sequence). The CDR3 sequence is 12 residues long. V was shortened by 3 bases and J by 3 bases, with 8 bases between the two germline ends. This CDR3 reads CSASGLHYGYTF. The CDR3 DNA sequence: TGCAGTGCTAGTGGGCTCCACTATGGCTACACCTTC.

This chain links TRBV19 with TRBJ1-1, with D uncertain. CDR3 length: 14 residues. Germline V lookup: CDR1 LNHDA, CDR2 SQIVND (reference sequence). Trimming took 1 base from V and 5 from J, leaving 11 bases between them. This CDR3 is CASSIGTERTEAFF. For the CDR3, the DNA is TGTGCCAGTAGTATAGGGACCGAACGGACTGAAGCTTTCTTT.

This clonotype occurred a few times. The chain carries TRBV5-1 and TRBJ2-5; D is ambiguous. From germline, CDR1 is SGHRS and CDR2 YFSETQ. V gave up 4 bases and J gave up 0 bases, with 10 bases separating them. The CDR3 is 14 amino acids. CDR3 in DNA: TGCGCCAGCAGCATTACAGAGGACCAAGAGACCCAGTACTTC. Its protein is CASSITEDQETQYF.

As to this clonotype: A read error may explain this, as a much larger clone is one base away. V usage is TRBV6-2 or TRBV6-3 and J usage is TRBJ1-1; possibly TRBD1 for D (6 bases). Deletions cut 4 bases from V and 4 bases from J, with 13 bases between. CDR3 length: 14 amino acids. From germline, CDR1 is MNHEY and CDR2 SVGEGT. This CDR3 reads CASSSTGWGTEAFF. The CDR3, as DNA: TGTGCCAGCAGTTCAACAGGGTGGGGCACTGAAGCTTTCTTT.

The chain employs TRBV20-1 and TRBJ2-7, with D maybe TRBD1 (5 bases). The CDR3 runs to 13 residues. The V end lost 6 bases, the J end lost 3 bases, and 15 bases lay between the germline ends. Germline lookup yields CDR1 DFQATT and CDR2 SNEGSKA (reference sequence). CDR3 amino acids: CSAPFFQGYEQYF. The CDR3 DNA sequence: TGCAGTGCCCCATTCTTCCAGGGCTACGAGCAGTACTTC.

V is TRBV29-1 and J is TRBJ2-3; no firm D call. The CDR3 sequence is 12 residues long. Germline V gene sequence: CDR1 SQVTM, CDR2 ANQGSEA. The V gene lost 3 bases and the J gene lost 4 bases, with 8 bases spanning the gap. CDR3 bases: TGCAGCGTTGATGACCGATCAGATACGCAGTATTTT. It specifies CSVDDRSDTQYF.

This clonotype occurred a few times. The rearrangement links TRBV10-1 to TRBJ1-5; tentatively, D is TRBD1 (5 bases). Germline V CDR1 and CDR2: WNHNN, SYGVQD (reference sequence). Trimming removed 1 base at V and 6 bases at J, with 22 bases between. The CDR3 loop spans 18 amino acids. The CDR3 spells CASSELPGPNPPAQPQHF. CDR3 in DNA: TGCGCCAGCAGTGAGTTACCGGGACCGAACCCTCCTGCTCAGCCCCAGCATTTT.